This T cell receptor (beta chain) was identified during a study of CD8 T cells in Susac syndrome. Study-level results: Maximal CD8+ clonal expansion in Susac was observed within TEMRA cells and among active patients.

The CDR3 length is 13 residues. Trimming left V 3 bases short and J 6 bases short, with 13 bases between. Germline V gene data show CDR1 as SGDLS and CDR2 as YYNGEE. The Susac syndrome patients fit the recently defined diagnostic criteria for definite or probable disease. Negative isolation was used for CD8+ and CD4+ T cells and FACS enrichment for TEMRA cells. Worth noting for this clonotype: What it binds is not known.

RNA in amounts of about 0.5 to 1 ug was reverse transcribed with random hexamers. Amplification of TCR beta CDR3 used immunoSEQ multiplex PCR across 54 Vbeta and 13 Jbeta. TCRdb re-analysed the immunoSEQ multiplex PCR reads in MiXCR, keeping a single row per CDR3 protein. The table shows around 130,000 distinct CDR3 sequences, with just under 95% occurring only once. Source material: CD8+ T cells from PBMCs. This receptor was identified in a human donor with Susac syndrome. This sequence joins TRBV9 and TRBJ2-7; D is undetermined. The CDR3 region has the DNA TGTGCCAGCAGCGGCAAGATTAAAAGCGAGCAGTACTTC. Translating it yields CASSGKIKSEQYF.